This TCR beta chain was observed in a study of radiotherapy plus CTLA-4 blockade in lung cancer. Study-wide points: Clones derived from tumor TCRs expanded in blood after radiotherapy plus ipilimumab.

To note about this clone: Its antigen is as yet unknown.

V dropped 5 bases and J dropped 5; count of bases not matched to a gene: 20. From germline, CDR1 is MNHEY and CDR2 SMNVEV (reference sequence). This CDR3 is built from 19 residues. Data came from immunoSEQ multiplex PCR; TCRdb stores just in-frame clones and leaves some out. Here the sample spans some 66,000 clones, about 83% being singletons. Sequences were derived from peripheral blood, sampled from a patient treated with radiotherapy plus ipilimumab. The chain recombines TRBV27 with TRBJ2-7, with 11 bases matching TRBD2. The source of this sequence is a human donor with non-small cell lung cancer who had a partial response to radiotherapy plus ipilimumab. The CDR3 DNA reads TGTGCCAGCAGTCCCGGACTAGCGGGTGGCTTAGGGACATTCGACGAGCAGTACTTC. This gives the protein CASSPGLAGGLGTFDEQYF.